Shown below are 19 T cell receptor beta chains from a single sample sequenced in a study of Ad26.COV2.S vaccination and SARS-CoV-2 variants. Libraries were prepared by immunoSEQ multiplex PCR; TCRdb keeps only in-frame clonotypes and omits some of them. This table holds 350,000 to 500,000 clones, around 90% found once. The treatment was: around 19 received Ad26.COV2.S at low or high dose, single or two shots; a few received placebo; per-sample allocation not given. All samples were drawn on day 63, counting from the first vaccine or placebo injection. The source material was peripheral blood, sampled in a trial of Ad26.COV2.S vaccine versus placebo. The source of these receptors is a person between 18 and 65 years old who received the Ad26.COV2.S COVID-19 vaccine or a placebo.

The chain recombines TRBV5-1 with TRBJ1-6, with D perhaps TRBD1 (5 bases). CDR1 and CDR2 from the germline V gene are SGHRS and YFSETQ. CDR3 length: 16 amino acids. V was clipped by 4 bases and J by 2 bases, with 13 bases between them. The CDR3 here is CASSVGRQTYNSPLHF. The CDR3 region has the DNA TGCGCCAGCAGCGTAGGAAGACAGACCTATAATTCACCCCTCCACTTT.

J is TRBJ2-1 and V is TRBV19; TRBD1 is a possible D gene (7 bases). The V gene's germline CDR1 is LNHDA and CDR2 SQIVND (reference sequence). The CDR3 contains 15 residues. V lost 6 bases and J lost 4, with 16 bases in between. Here the CDR3 DNA reads TGTGCCAGTAGCACGCTTGCGGGACAGTACAATGAGCAGTTCTTC. Translating it yields CASSTLAGQYNEQFF.

The chain recombines TRBV5-4 with TRBJ1-1; a possible D gene is TRBD1 (5 bases). V dropped 4 bases and J dropped 0 bases, with 16 bases sitting between them. Germline-derived CDR1 and CDR2 are SGHNT and YYREEE (reference sequence). The CDR3 sequence is 16 residues long. This chain's CDR3 is CASSPVLGGMNTEAFF. For the CDR3, the DNA is TGTGCCAGCAGCCCCGTCCTCGGGGGGATGAACACTGAAGCTTTCTTT.

The chain joins TRBV28 to TRBJ2-3, with a possible D match to TRBD2 (5 bases). Germline CDR1 MDHEN, CDR2 SYDVKM. The CDR3 is 15 amino acids. V shed 3 bases and J shed 4 bases, with 14 bases lying between them. The CDR3 spells CASSLIGGGADTQYF. The DNA of the CDR3 is TGTGCCAGCAGTTTGATTGGAGGCGGCGCAGATACGCAGTATTTT.

This clone is a singleton in its sample. The chain links TRBV10-1 to TRBJ2-7, with 9 positions matching TRBD2. After removal of 2 bases from V and 7 bases from J, the junction contained 9 bases not matched to a gene. CDR3 length: 15 residues. Germline V gene sequence: CDR1 WNHNN, CDR2 SYGVQD (reference sequence). CDR3 in DNA: TGCGCCAGCAGTGAGATCGCGGGAGGGCCGGGTGAGCAGTACTTC. Translation: CASSEIAGGPGEQYF.

The gene calls are TRBV3-1 (or the pseudogene TRBV3-2) and TRBJ1-5; 7 positions match TRBD1. Germline trimming cut 2 bases from V and 0 bases from J; bases unmatched to any gene: 7. Germline CDR1 and CDR2: LGHDT and YNNKEL (reference sequence). The CDR3 is 17 residues long. CDR3 sequence (DNA): TGTGCCAGCAGCCAACCCCGAGGGACAGCTAGCAATCAGCCCCAGCATTTT. Translation gives CASSQPRGTASNQPQHF.

The chain has TRBV30 and TRBJ2-2; D gene unclear. Trimming removed 4 bases from V and 5 bases from J, with 11 bases in between. CDR1 is GTSNPN, CDR2 SVGIG, per germline (reference sequence). The CDR3 has 13 residues. The CDR3 spells CAWTAGTTGELFF. CDR3 in DNA: TGTGCCTGGACCGCAGGAACAACCGGGGAGCTGTTTTTT.

The chain couples TRBV4-3 to TRBJ2-1; D remains unclear. Germline values: CDR1 LGHNA, CDR2 YSLEER. Trimming left V 1 base short and J 6 bases short, with 13 bases between. There are 15 residues in the CDR3. The CDR3 DNA follows: TGCGCCAGCAGCCAAGCTTTCCACAAATTCAATGAGCAGTTCTTC. Residues: CASSQAFHKFNEQFF.

The V and J genes are TRBV4-3 and TRBJ2-7; D is perhaps TRBD1 (6 bases). V lost 4 bases, J lost 2 bases, and 12 bases lay in between. This CDR3 contains 14 residues. From germline, CDR1 is LGHNA and CDR2 YSLEER. CDR3 region: CASSRDRTTYEQYF. The CDR3 DNA reads TGCGCCAGCAGCCGAGACAGGACCACCTACGAGCAGTACTTC.

The chain links TRBV7-8 to TRBJ2-3; TRBD2 agrees at 8 bases. V lost 3 bases, J lost 11 bases, and 4 bases stayed unmatched. The germline V gene has CDR1 SGHVS and CDR2 FQNEAQ. CDR3 length: 12 amino acids. CDR3 amino acids: CASSFRLAGQYF. The CDR3 nucleotides are TGTGCCAGCAGCTTTCGGCTAGCGGGGCAGTATTTT.

The V and J genes are TRBV7-9 and TRBJ2-7; D is ambiguous. This CDR3 spans 15 amino acids. V was trimmed by 1 base and J by 2 bases, leaving 12 bases between them. Germline-derived CDR1 and CDR2 are SEHNR and FQNEAQ (reference sequence). Here the CDR3 DNA reads TGTGCCAGCAGCTTAGTAGGGCTAGTAGCCTACGAGCAGTACTTC. Translated, it gives CASSLVGLVAYEQYF.

V is TRBV29-1 and J is TRBJ2-2; 16 bases are shared with TRBD2. V lost 6 bases to trimming and J lost 9 bases; unmatched junction nucleotides: 13. The CDR3 spans 17 residues. The germline V gene encodes CDR1 SQVTM and CDR2 ANQGSEA. CDR3 sequence reads: CSVSGLAGGPGTRELFF. The CDR3 DNA sequence: TGCAGCGTATCGGGACTAGCGGGAGGGCCGGGGACCAGGGAGCTGTTTTTT.

This clone was seen more than once but under ten times. The V call is TRBV10-3, the J call TRBJ1-2; no reliable D call. Looked up from germline, CDR1 is ENHRY and CDR2 is SYGVKD. Between the trimmed V and J ends, which lost 4 bases and 8 bases, there was a span of 17 bases. This CDR3 spans 14 amino acids. The chain's CDR3 is CAISGEGSGEGYTF. CDR3 bases: TGTGCCATCAGTGGGGAGGGATCGGGTGAGGGCTACACCTTC.

This chain joins TRBV19 and TRBJ2-7, with D hard to call. Germline V lookup: CDR1 LNHDA, CDR2 SQIVND (reference sequence). Trimming removed 5 bases at V and 3 bases at J, with 8 bases between. The CDR3 consists of 12 residues. DNA of the CDR3: TGTGCCAGTAGTTCCGAACACTACGAGCAGTACTTC. It yields the protein CASSSEHYEQYF. The entire variable domain, with the rest obtained from reference TRBV19 and TRBJ2-7, is as follows: DGGITQSPKYLFRKEGQNVTLSCEQNLNHDAMYWYRQDPGQGLRLIYYSQIVNDFQKGDIAEGYSVSREKKESFPLTVTSAQKNPTAFYLCASSSEHYEQYFGPGTRLTVT.

The chain couples TRBV10-3 to TRBJ2-5; D is perhaps TRBD1 (6 bases). The CDR3 loop spans 15 amino acids. CDR1 ENHRY and CDR2 SYGVKD come from the germline V gene. V was pared by 6 bases and J by 5 bases, with 19 bases between. The CDR3 is CAIRARTGSVETQYF. CDR3 nucleotides: TGTGCCATCAGAGCACGAACAGGGTCGGTCGAGACCCAGTACTTC.

The chain employs TRBV6-2 or TRBV6-3 and TRBJ1-5; D gene unclear. This CDR3 is 13 amino acids long. CDR1 is MNHEY and CDR2 is SVGEGT in the germline V gene. V was shortened by 10 bases and J by 5 bases, with 15 bases between the two germline ends. The CDR3 protein is CATSRGKDQPQHF. The CDR3 DNA reads TGTGCCACCAGCCGGGGTAAGGATCAGCCCCAGCATTTT.

The gene calls are TRBV2 and TRBJ2-1; 9 nucleotides line up with TRBD2. Germline V CDR1 and CDR2: SNHLY, FYNNEI. This CDR3 contains 18 residues. The J segment lost 3 bases and the V segment lost 0 bases, leaving 9 bases of the junction unmatched. The CDR3 reads CASSEALGGRAVYNEQFF. The CDR3 DNA reads TGTGCCAGCAGTGAAGCTTTAGGCGGGAGGGCCGTCTACAATGAGCAGTTCTTC. The variable domain in full, with the rest retrieved from reference TRBV2 and TRBJ2-1, is EPEVTQTPSHQVTQMGQEVILRCVPISNHLYFYWYRQILGQKVEFLVSFYNNEISEKSEIFDDQFSVERPDGSNFTLKIRSTKLEDSAMYFCASSEALGGRAVYNEQFFGPGTRLTVL.

The genes are TRBV27 and TRBJ1-5; no clear D. The germline V and J ends were trimmed by 3 bases and 3 bases, with 6 bases remaining between them. The germline V gene encodes CDR1 MNHEY and CDR2 SMNVEV (reference sequence). The CDR3 loop spans 13 amino acids. The CDR3 region has the DNA TGTGCCAGCAGTTTGGGGAACAATCAGCCCCAGCATTTT. This encodes CASSLGNNQPQHF.

The gene calls are TRBV19 and TRBJ2-2, with D tentatively TRBD1 (5 bases). Trimming removed 3 bases from V and 3 bases from J, with 17 bases in between. This CDR3 has 17 amino acids. Germline V gives CDR1 LNHDA, CDR2 SQIVND (reference sequence). In DNA, the CDR3 is TGTGCCAGTAGTATTTTGGTGGGGCAGGCGGACACCGGGGAGCTGTTTTTT. This gives the protein CASSILVGQADTGELFF.